These T cell receptor beta chains were read from a single sample in a study of T cell repertoires and HLA-DP antigens. Assay used: immunoSEQ multiplex PCR; TCRdb lists only in-frame clones, some missing. The sample carries roughly 70,000 clones, around 77% recorded once. No cognate antigen is known for these TCRs. The sequencing input was CD4+ T cells from PBMCs. Every receptor here comes from a man aged 60 to 75 in good health and CMV-seronegative. Each CDR3 is given with its conserved first and last residue. Fields, in order: CDR3 DNA, CDR3 protein, J gene, clone size, D gene, V gene. The D gene is left open where the match is weak. Where a row states a size, it is once, few, many or the class of an expanded clone; other rows omit it.

TGTGCCAGCAGCTTAGACGGGGTCACAGATACGCAGTATTTT CASSLDGVTDTQYF TRBJ2-3 - - TRBV11-1
TGTGCCAGCAGCTTAGAGACAGGGGACAATCAGCCCCAGCATTTT CASSLETGDNQPQHF TRBJ1-5 - TRBD1 TRBV7-2
TGTGCCAGCAGTGAGCCCAGCGGAACCTACAATGAGCAGTTCTTC CASSEPSGTYNEQFF TRBJ2-1 - - TRBV6-1
TGTGCCAGCAGCTTGCCCCGTAGCAGGATTGGGGCGGGCTATGGCTACACCTTC CASSLPRSRIGAGYGYTF TRBJ1-2 - - TRBV13
TGTGCCAGCAGCTTAGCTACGTCGGCTAGCTCCTACGAGCAGTACTTC CASSLATSASSYEQYF TRBJ2-7 - - TRBV7-2
TGTGCCAGCAGTGCCCTATACGAGCAGTACTTC CASSALYEQYF TRBJ2-7 - - TRBV6-5
TGTGCCAGCAGCGTAGAGGCGCAGGGTTACTATGGCTACACCTTC CASSVEAQGYYGYTF TRBJ1-2 - - TRBV9
TGTGCCAGCAGCCCCCCCCCTGGGAACACCGGGGAGCTGTTTTTT CASSPPPGNTGELFF TRBJ2-2 - - TRBV7-2
TGTGCCAGCAGTTTAGCCGACAGGGTAGGGGGAGCTTTCTTT CASSLADRVGGAFF TRBJ1-1 - TRBD1 TRBV28
TGCGCCAGCAGCTTGGCCCGCGGGCAACCATACAATGAGCAGTTCTTC CASSLARGQPYNEQFF TRBJ2-1 few - TRBV5-1
TGTGCCAGCAGCGCTGCCGGGACAGGGCTGGAGCAGTACTTC CASSAAGTGLEQYF TRBJ2-7 - TRBD1 TRBV6-5
TGTGCCACCGAAGGGACTAGCGGAGAGCAGTTCTTC CATEGTSGEQFF TRBJ2-1 - TRBD2 TRBV28
TGCGCCAGCAGCCCTGATAGAAGACCCTCCTACGAGCAGTACTTC CASSPDRRPSYEQYF TRBJ2-7 - - TRBV4-3
TGTGCCAGCACCTCGGGACTAGCGGGACGGGCCACCGGGGAGCTGTTTTTT CASTSGLAGRATGELFF TRBJ2-2 - TRBD2 TRBV7-6
TGTGCCAGCAGCCCCGCTGGAGGGGTTGGGACAGATACGCAGTATTTT CASSPAGGVGTDTQYF TRBJ2-3 - - TRBV7-2
TGTGCCACCAGCAGATCGAGACCCTATAGCACAGATACGCAGTATTTT CATSRSRPYSTDTQYF TRBJ2-3 - - TRBV15
TGTGCCAGCAGCAGCTACAGGGAGGAAGAAAAACTGTTTTTT CASSSYREEEKLFF TRBJ1-4 - - TRBV7-9
TGTGCCTGGAAAGGGGGGGAAGGTGAAGCTTTCTTT CAWKGGEGEAFF TRBJ1-1 few - TRBV30
TGTGCCAGCAGCGTAGGTGGGGGATGGACTGAAGCTTTCTTT CASSVGGGWTEAFF TRBJ1-1 - - TRBV9
TGTGCCAGCAGCCAAGAGAGGACTCATGGCTACACCTTC CASSQERTHGYTF TRBJ1-2 - - TRBV14
TGTGCCAGCTCACGGGGGACTAGCGGGGCTTACAATGAGCAGTTCTTC CASSRGTSGAYNEQFF TRBJ2-1 few TRBD2 TRBV18
TGTGCCAGCAGGACGGGCGGGAGGCCCTCCGGGGAGCTGTTTTTT CASRTGGRPSGELFF TRBJ2-2 few TRBD2 TRBV6-5
TGTGCCAGCAGTGAAGTAACCCTCACAGATACGCAGTATTTT CASSEVTLTDTQYF TRBJ2-3 - - TRBV6-1
TGTGCCAGCAGCGCGAGGACTAGCGGGGACGCAGATACGCAGTATTTT CASSARTSGDADTQYF TRBJ2-3 - TRBD2 TRBV9
TGTGCCAGCAGCCAAGATTTTGTCGCAGGGGGGGAAGGCTACACCTTC CASSQDFVAGGEGYTF TRBJ1-2 few TRBD1 TRBV14
TGTGCCAGCAGCCCCGGGACTAGCGGGACCTCCTACAATGAGCAGTTCTTC CASSPGTSGTSYNEQFF TRBJ2-1 - TRBD2 TRBV11-2
TGTGCCAGCAGTGAAAGACCGGGGCCCGACTCTGGAAACACCATATATTTT CASSERPGPDSGNTIYF TRBJ1-3 few - TRBV2
TGTGCCAGCCTGGGGCAGGTTAATCAGCCCCAGCATTTT CASLGQVNQPQHF TRBJ1-5 - - TRBV6-5
TGTGCCAGCAGTGGCAATTTGGGGGGTGGACAAGAGACCCAGTACTTC CASSGNLGGGQETQYF TRBJ2-5 - - TRBV2
TGTGCCAGCAGCTTAGACCGGGGAACTGTTAATGAGCAGTTCTTC CASSLDRGTVNEQFF TRBJ2-1 - - TRBV11-2
TGTGCCAGCAGCTTCGGCCCCCAAGAGACCCAGTACTTC CASSFGPQETQYF TRBJ2-5 - - TRBV5-4
TGTGCCAGCAGCCAAGAAAGGGCAGCCATCTATGGCTACACCTTC CASSQERAAIYGYTF TRBJ1-2 - - TRBV14
TGTGCCATCAGGGGGACTAACAGAAATCCTAACTATGGCTACACCTTC CAIRGTNRNPNYGYTF TRBJ1-2 - - TRBV10-3
TGTGCCAGCAGCTTATTGACCGAAGCTTTCTTT CASSLLTEAFF TRBJ1-1 - - TRBV7-9
TGTGCCAGCAGCTTACAGGGTAGTACTGAAGCTTTCTTT CASSLQGSTEAFF TRBJ1-1 once - TRBV5-8
TGCGCCAGCAGCTTGGCTCGTGGGCGGGCCCAAGGAGAGACCCAGTACTTC CASSLARGRAQGETQYF TRBJ2-5 - - TRBV5-1
TGTGCCAGTAGTATATGGGCAACAGATACGCAGTATTTT CASSIWATDTQYF TRBJ2-3 - - TRBV19
TGCGCCAGCAGCTTTTCCGTGGGGGACACTGAAGCTTTCTTT CASSFSVGDTEAFF TRBJ1-1 - - TRBV5-1
TGTGCCAGCAGCTGGGACCGCAAAGGTTCAGCGTACAATGAGCAGTTCTTC CASSWDRKGSAYNEQFF TRBJ2-1 - - TRBV28
TGTGCCAGCAGTTTATCCGGATCCGTAGGGTCACCCCTCCACTTT CASSLSGSVGSPLHF TRBJ1-6 many - TRBV27
TGCAGTGTCGACCTAAGAAACGAGCAGTTCTTC CSVDLRNEQFF TRBJ2-1 - - TRBV20-1
TGCGCCAGCAGCCGCCAATGGGGCCAGGGAGGCTTTGGAAACACCATATATTTT CASSRQWGQGGFGNTIYF TRBJ1-3 - - TRBV4-3
TGTGCCAGTAGTTTTGGGACAGCTCAAGAGACCCAGTACTTC CASSFGTAQETQYF TRBJ2-5 - TRBD1 TRBV19
TGCGCCAGCAGCCAAGATAGCGGGTACAATGAGCAGTTCTTC CASSQDSGYNEQFF TRBJ2-1 - TRBD2 TRBV4-3